Listed below are T cell receptor beta chains from one sample, sequenced in a study of identifying expanded T cells in peripheral blood. The data were produced by immunoSEQ multiplex PCR, yet TCRdb's version contains in-frame clones alone and is incomplete. The data hold approximately 110,000 clones, with more than 85% observed a single time. Sequencing was carried out using blood. These receptors all stem from a person aged 18 to 70 in good health. The CDR3 runs from the conserved cysteine through the conserved F or W. A D gene is named only where the DNA matches it firmly. The listing skips clone size in some rows; elsewhere it reads once, few, many or a size class.

d_gene	abundance	v_gene	j_gene	CDR3nt	CDR3aa
TRBD1	.	TRBV2	TRBJ2-7	TGTGCCAGCGGACAGGTGAAAGACTACGAGCAGTACTTC	CASGQVKDYEQYF
TRBD2	.	TRBV5-8	TRBJ2-1	TGTGCCAGCAGCTTGGAGCGGGGACAGTTCTTC	CASSLERGQFF
.	.	TRBV6-5	TRBJ1-1	TGTGCCAGCAGTCTACTCGTGATGGGGACTGAAGCTTTCTTT	CASSLLVMGTEAFF
TRBD2	.	TRBV13	TRBJ2-1	TGTGCCAGCAGCTCCCGACTAGCCCCCTACAATGAGCAGTTCTTC	CASSSRLAPYNEQFF
.	.	TRBV11-3	TRBJ2-2	TGTGCCAGCAGCTTAGAGCCAGAGAACACCGGGGAGCTGTTTTTT	CASSLEPENTGELFF
TRBD2	.	TRBV2	TRBJ2-1	TGTGCCAGCAGTGAATCTGGGACTAGCGGGGGGGGTACCTACAATGAGCAGTTCTTC	CASSESGTSGGGTYNEQFF
.	.	TRBV7-9	TRBJ2-3	TGTGCCAGCAGCTTACCGTGGGCCGCAGATACGCAGTATTTT	CASSLPWAADTQYF
.	.	TRBV7-2	TRBJ1-3	TGTGCCAGCAGCTTAGAACAGGTTCACTCTGGAAACACCATATATTTT	CASSLEQVHSGNTIYF
.	.	TRBV5-4	TRBJ2-1	TGTGCCAGCAGCTTCGGGCCAGCGGGCAATGAGCAGTTCTTC	CASSFGPAGNEQFF
.	.	TRBV7-9	TRBJ2-5	TGTGCCAGCGGTCTCGGGGAAAAGCAAGAGACCCAGTACTTC	CASGLGEKQETQYF
.	.	TRBV28	TRBJ1-1	TGTGCCAGCAGTTTAGTAGGAACGACGGGTGAAGCTTTCTTT	CASSLVGTTGEAFF
.	.	TRBV7-6	TRBJ2-3	TGTGCCAGCAGCTCCCCTTCCACAGATACGCAGTATTTT	CASSSPSTDTQYF
TRBD1	.	TRBV6-5	TRBJ1-2	TGTGCCAGCAGGACAGGGGGCGACTATGGCTACACCTTC	CASRTGGDYGYTF
.	.	TRBV5-4	TRBJ1-6	TGTGCCAGCAGCTTGGGGACAGACTTGAGCTCCTATAATTCGCCCCTCCACTTT	CASSLGTDLSSYNSPLHF
.	few	TRBV7-2	TRBJ1-2	TGTGCCAGCAGCTTTGTCGCCTATGGCTACACCTTC	CASSFVAYGYTF
TRBD1	.	TRBV7-2	TRBJ1-2	TGTGCCAGCATCGAATATACAGGGGCTAACTATGGCTACACCTTC	CASIEYTGANYGYTF
.	.	TRBV4-1	TRBJ1-2	TGCGCCAGCAGCCAAGATCGGGCAGGCCCGAACTATGGCTACACCTTC	CASSQDRAGPNYGYTF
.	.	TRBV7-9	TRBJ1-1	TGTGCCAGCAGCTTAGCTGGTTCGGGCACTGAAGCTTTCTTT	CASSLAGSGTEAFF
TRBD1	.	TRBV5-5	TRBJ1-1	TGTGCCAGCAGCTGGGACAGAAACACTGAAGCTTTCTTT	CASSWDRNTEAFF
.	.	TRBV6-1	TRBJ1-4	TGTGCCAGCAGTGAATGGGTCACGTTAACAACTAATGAAAAACTGTTTTTT	CASSEWVTLTTNEKLFF
TRBD1	once	TRBV5-4	TRBJ1-3	TGTGCCAGCAGCCCCGGACAGGGGACACCTGGAAGAAACACCATATATTTT	CASSPGQGTPGRNTIYF
.	.	TRBV7-2	TRBJ1-2	TGTGCCAGCAGTAGCTCGACCAACTATGGCTACACCTTC	CASSSSTNYGYTF
.	.	TRBV6-4	TRBJ2-2	TGTGCCAGCAGTGACTCGGGATCAGCCGGGGAGCTGTTTTTT	CASSDSGSAGELFF
TRBD1	.	TRBV18	TRBJ2-4	TGTGCCAGCTCCTCCAGGACAGGGGGCTTTTTCGAGAACATTCAGTACTTC	CASSSRTGGFFENIQYF